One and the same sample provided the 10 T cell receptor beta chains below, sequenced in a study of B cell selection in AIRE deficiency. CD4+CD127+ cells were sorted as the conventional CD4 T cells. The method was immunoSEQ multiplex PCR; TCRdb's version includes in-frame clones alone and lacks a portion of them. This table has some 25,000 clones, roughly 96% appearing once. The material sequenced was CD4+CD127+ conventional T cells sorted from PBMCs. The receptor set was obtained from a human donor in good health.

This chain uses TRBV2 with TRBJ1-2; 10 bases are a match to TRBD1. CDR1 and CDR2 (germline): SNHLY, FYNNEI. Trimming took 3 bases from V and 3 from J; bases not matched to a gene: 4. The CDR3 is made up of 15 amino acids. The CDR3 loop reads CASSDSDRGDYGYTF. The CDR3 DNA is TGTGCCAGCAGTGATTCGGACAGGGGGGACTATGGCTACACCTTC.

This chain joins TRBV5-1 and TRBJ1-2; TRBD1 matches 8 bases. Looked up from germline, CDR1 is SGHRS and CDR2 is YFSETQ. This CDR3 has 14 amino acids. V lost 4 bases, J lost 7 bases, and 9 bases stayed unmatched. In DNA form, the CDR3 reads TGCGCCAGCAGCCCAGACCAGGGGGCCGGTGGCTACACCTTC. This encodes CASSPDQGAGGYTF.

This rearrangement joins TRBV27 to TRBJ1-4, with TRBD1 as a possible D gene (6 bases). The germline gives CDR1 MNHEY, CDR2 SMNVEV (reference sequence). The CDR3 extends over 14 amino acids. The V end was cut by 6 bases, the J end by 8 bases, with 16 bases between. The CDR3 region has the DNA TGTGCCAGCAGCTTCGGGGGGGCGAGCGAAAAACTGTTTTTT. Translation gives CASSFGGASEKLFF.

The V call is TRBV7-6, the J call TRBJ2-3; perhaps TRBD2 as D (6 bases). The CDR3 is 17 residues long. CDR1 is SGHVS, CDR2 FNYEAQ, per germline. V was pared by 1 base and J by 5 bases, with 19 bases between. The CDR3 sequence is CASSLGRARDLRDTQYF. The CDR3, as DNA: TGTGCCAGCAGCTTAGGAAGGGCCAGGGACTTGAGAGATACGCAGTATTTT.

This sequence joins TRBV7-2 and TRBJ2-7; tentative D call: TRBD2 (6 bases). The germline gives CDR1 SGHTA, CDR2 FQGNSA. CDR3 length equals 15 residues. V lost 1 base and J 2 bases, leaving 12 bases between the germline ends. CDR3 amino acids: CASSLGLGGPYEQYF. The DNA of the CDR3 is TGTGCCAGCAGCTTAGGCCTGGGAGGCCCCTACGAGCAGTACTTC.

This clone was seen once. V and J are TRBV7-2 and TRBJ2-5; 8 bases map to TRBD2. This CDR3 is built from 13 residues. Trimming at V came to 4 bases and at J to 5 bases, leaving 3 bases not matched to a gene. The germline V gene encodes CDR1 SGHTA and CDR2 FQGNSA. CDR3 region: CASSSQRGETQYF. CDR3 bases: TGTGCCAGCAGCTCACAGCGGGGGGAGACCCAGTACTTC. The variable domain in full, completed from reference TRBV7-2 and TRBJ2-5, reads GAGVSQSPSNKVTEKGKDVELRCDPISGHTALYWYRQSLGQGLEFLIYFQGNSAPDKSGLPSDRFSAERTGGSVSTLTIQRTQQEDSAVYLCASSSQRGETQYFGPGTRLLVL.

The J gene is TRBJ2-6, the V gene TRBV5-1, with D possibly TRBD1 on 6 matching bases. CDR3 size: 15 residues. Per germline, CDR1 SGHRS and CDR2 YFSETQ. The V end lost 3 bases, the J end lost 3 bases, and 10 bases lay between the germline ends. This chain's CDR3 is CASSSRGYGANVLTF. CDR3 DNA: TGCGCCAGCAGCTCCAGGGGCTATGGGGCCAACGTCCTGACTTTC. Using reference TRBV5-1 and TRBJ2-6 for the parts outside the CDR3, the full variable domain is KAGVTQTPRYLIKTRGQQVTLSCSPISGHRSVSWYQQTPGQGLQFLFEYFSETQRNKGNFPGRFSGRQFSNSRSEMNVSTLELGDSALYLCASSSRGYGANVLTFGAGSRLTVL.

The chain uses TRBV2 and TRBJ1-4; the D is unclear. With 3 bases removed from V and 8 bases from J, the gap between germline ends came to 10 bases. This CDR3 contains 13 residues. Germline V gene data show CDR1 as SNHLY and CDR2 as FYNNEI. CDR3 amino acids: CASSDSVYEKLFF. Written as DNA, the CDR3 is TGTGCCAGCAGTGATTCCGTATACGAAAAACTGTTTTTT.

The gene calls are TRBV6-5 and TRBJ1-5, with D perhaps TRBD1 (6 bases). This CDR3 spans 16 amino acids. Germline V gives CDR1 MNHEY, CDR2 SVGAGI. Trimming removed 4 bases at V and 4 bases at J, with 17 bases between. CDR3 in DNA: TGTGCCAGCAGTTTAGGTGGGGGGGCAAGGAATCAGCCCCAGCATTTT. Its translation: CASSLGGGARNQPQHF.

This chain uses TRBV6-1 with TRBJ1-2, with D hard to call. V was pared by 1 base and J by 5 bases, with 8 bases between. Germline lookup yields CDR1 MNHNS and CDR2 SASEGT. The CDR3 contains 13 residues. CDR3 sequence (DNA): TGTGCCAGCAGTGAAGGGGCAAGTTATGGCTACACCTTC. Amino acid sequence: CASSEGASYGYTF.